This TCR beta chain originates from a study of blood T cells in healthy people across ages. The use of a sample-barcoded 5' primer and a J-beta primer mix characterized a second PCR of about 7 to 12 cycles. TCRdb itself ran the 5' RACE reads through MiXCR, one entry per CDR3 protein. The profile covers hundreds of thousands of distinct CDR3 sequences, with roughly 56% appearing a single time and about a quarter taken by the ten largest. About this clonotype itself: As yet, its antigen is unknown.

The study's findings and limits: Donor CMV infection status was unknown, possibly confounding age-related changes in expanded clonotypes. Long-lived and aged donors differed, with more naive CD4+ cells and higher diversity in the long-lived. With age, beta diversity per million T cells declined roughly linearly, significantly by 40.

The V gene's germline CDR1 is SGHRS and CDR2 YFSETQ. V lost 0 bases and J lost 0, with 10 bases in between. This CDR3 comprises 17 residues. The sequence was collected from a man aged 40-49 years in good health. Specimen: blood. The V and J genes are TRBV5-1 and TRBJ2-6; D assignment may be TRBD1 or TRBD2 (5 bases each). The CDR3 DNA is TGCGCCAGCAGCTTGGGTGCAGGGAGCTCTGGGGCCAACGTCCTGACTTTC. Translation gives CASSLGAGSSGANVLTF.